Below are 2 T cell receptor beta chains sequenced from a single sample in a study of T-cell memory formation after mild COVID-19. Via MiXCR, TCRdb re-called the 5' RACE reads, giving one row per CDR3 protein. Among around 250,000 distinct CDR3 sequences listed, around 15% were seen once. Sequencing was carried out using PBMCs or a T cell subset sorted from them (not recorded which). These receptors were collected from a man younger than 35 who had mild COVID-19 (a few samples of this study predate the infection). Cell type and time point are not known.

This clonotype was recorded many times. The rearrangement links TRBV19 to TRBJ2-3, with D uncertain. CDR1 and CDR2 from the germline V gene are LNHDA and SQIVND (reference sequence). V lost 4 bases to trimming and J lost 8 bases, with 19 bases between them. The CDR3 has 15 residues. CDR3 sequence reads: CASSRYSTSLGTQYF. In DNA form, the CDR3 reads TGTGCCAGTAGTAGGTACAGCACCTCACTGGGTACGCAGTATTTT.

This clonotype was detected only a few times. CDR3 residues: CASGLQGEETQYF. The CDR3 DNA sequence: TGCGCCAGCGGTCTACAGGGAGAAGAGACCCAGTACTTC. The J gene is TRBJ2-5, the V gene TRBV5-1, with a possible D match to TRBD1 (6 bases). This CDR3 comprises 13 residues. The V gene lost 7 bases and the J gene lost 3 bases, with 13 bases spanning the gap. The germline V gene encodes CDR1 SGHRS and CDR2 YFSETQ.